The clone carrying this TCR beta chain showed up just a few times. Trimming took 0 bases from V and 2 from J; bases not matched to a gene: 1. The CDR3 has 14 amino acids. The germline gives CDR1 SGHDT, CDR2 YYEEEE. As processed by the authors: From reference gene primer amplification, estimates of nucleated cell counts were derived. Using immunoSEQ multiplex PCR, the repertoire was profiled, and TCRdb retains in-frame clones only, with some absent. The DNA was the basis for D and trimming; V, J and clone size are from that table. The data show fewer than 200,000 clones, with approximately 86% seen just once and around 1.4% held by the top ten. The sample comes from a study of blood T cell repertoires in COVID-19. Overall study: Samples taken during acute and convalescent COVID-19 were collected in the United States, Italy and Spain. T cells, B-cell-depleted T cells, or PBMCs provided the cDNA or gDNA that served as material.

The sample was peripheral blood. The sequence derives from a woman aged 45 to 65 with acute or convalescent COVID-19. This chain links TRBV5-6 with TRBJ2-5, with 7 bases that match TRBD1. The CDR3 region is CASSLGQGQETQYF. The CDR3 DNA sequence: TGTGCCAGCAGCTTGGGACAGGGACAAGAGACCCAGTACTTC.